These T cell receptor beta chains were read from a single sample in a study of T cell responses to AZD1222 COVID-19 vaccine. Profiling relied on immunoSEQ multiplex PCR, and the TCRdb table lists in-frame clones only, not all of them. The table lists 95,000 to 150,000 clones, roughly nine tenths of them singletons, with under 3.5% in the top ten. The specimen was peripheral blood, collected on day 0 of AZD1222 vaccination. These receptors all stem from an adult in good health. Each CDR3 is given with its conserved first and last residue. Fields, in order: V gene, D gene, J gene, clone size, CDR3 protein, CDR3 DNA. The D gene is left open where the match is weak. Size is omitted from some rows. Given values are once, few, many or a class for expanded clones.

>TRBV6-2/TRBV6-3|.|TRBJ1-5|.
CASSFRQVNQPQHF
TGTGCCAGCAGTTTTAGACAGGTCAATCAGCCCCAGCATTTT
>TRBV19|.|TRBJ2-3|.
CASSMGSPFSADTQYF
TGTGCCAGTAGTATGGGTTCCCCCTTTTCCGCAGATACGCAGTATTTT
>TRBV3-1/TRBV3-2|TRBD1|TRBJ2-7|.
CASSPDRGSYEQYF
TGTGCCAGCAGCCCGGACAGGGGCTCCTACGAGCAGTACTTC
>TRBV7-2|TRBD2|TRBJ2-3|.
CASSARLAGRTDTQYF
TGTGCCAGCAGCGCCCGACTAGCGGGGAGGACAGATACGCAGTATTTT
>TRBV21-1|.|TRBJ1-2|.
CASSNPPNPPTGGECGYTF
TGTGCCAGCAGCAACCCCCCAAACCCCCCGACAGGGGGCGAATGTGGCTACACCTTC
>TRBV9|.|TRBJ1-2|few
CASSVGLGGLNYGYTF
TGTGCCAGCAGCGTAGGGTTGGGGGGGCTTAACTATGGCTACACCTTC
>TRBV6-2/TRBV6-3|.|TRBJ1-1|.
CASSPLGRGTDTEAFF
TGTGCCAGCAGCCCCCTCGGAAGGGGAACGGACACTGAAGCTTTCTTT
>TRBV10-3|TRBD1|TRBJ1-4|.
CAISNGQVNEKLFF
TGTGCCATCAGCAATGGACAGGTTAATGAAAAACTGTTTTTT
>TRBV28|TRBD1|TRBJ2-4|.
CASSIQGAGLVKNIQYF
TGTGCCAGCAGCATACAGGGGGCCGGTTTAGTCAAAAACATTCAGTACTTC
>TRBV29-1|TRBD1|TRBJ1-2|.
CSVGQGARGYTF
TGCAGCGTTGGCCAGGGGGCGAGAGGCTACACCTTC
>TRBV18|.|TRBJ1-1|.
CASSPVSGPRTEAFF
TGTGCCAGCTCACCAGTTAGTGGGCCCCGCACTGAAGCTTTCTTT
>TRBV7-9|.|TRBJ2-2|.
CASRRTGGALGPEELFF
TGTGCCAGTCGTCGTACGGGGGGCGCATTGGGACCGGAGGAGCTGTTTTTT
>TRBV11-2|TRBD2|TRBJ2-1|.
CASSFPSGGLNEQFF
TGTGCCAGCAGCTTCCCTAGCGGGGGGCTAAATGAGCAGTTCTTC
>TRBV28|TRBD2|TRBJ2-7|.
CASSRGRGVARDYEQYF
TGTGCCAGCAGCCGGGGTCGGGGGGTGGCACGAGACTACGAGCAGTACTTC
>TRBV4-1|TRBD1|TRBJ2-7|.
CASSQGPDREEQYF
TGCGCCAGCAGCCAGGGACCCGACAGGGAGGAGCAGTACTTC
>TRBV6-5|.|TRBJ2-1|.
CASRAMRGSYNEQFF
TGTGCCAGCAGGGCCATGAGGGGCTCCTACAATGAGCAGTTCTTC
>TRBV6-6|.|TRBJ2-1|.
CASSRSGWPYNEQFF
TGTGCCAGCAGTCGATCGGGGTGGCCCTACAATGAGCAGTTCTTC
>TRBV7-2|.|TRBJ2-2|.
CASSLGLGHTGELFF
TGTGCCAGCAGCCTCGGACTGGGTCACACCGGGGAGCTGTTTTTT
>TRBV5-1|.|TRBJ2-7|.
CASSLGAGNSYEQYF
TGCGCCAGCAGCTTGGGGGCAGGGAATTCCTACGAGCAGTACTTC
>TRBV4-2|TRBD2|TRBJ2-1|.
CASSQVASGSNEQFF
TGTGCCAGCAGCCAAGTGGCTAGCGGGAGCAATGAGCAGTTCTTC
>TRBV27|.|TRBJ2-1|.
CASSLVGGAFNEQFF
TGTGCCAGCAGTTTAGTGGGGGGGGCTTTCAATGAGCAGTTCTTC
>TRBV7-2|TRBD1|TRBJ1-4|.
CASSLAGTGIEKLFF
TGTGCCAGCAGCTTAGCCGGGACAGGGATCGAAAAACTGTTTTTT
>TRBV5-1|.|TRBJ1-6|.
CASSLSTPDNSPLHF
TGCGCCAGCAGCTTATCGACCCCCGATAATTCACCCCTCCACTTT
>TRBV5-6|.|TRBJ2-5|.
CASSYRAGYRETQYF
TGTGCCAGCAGCTACAGGGCAGGGTATCGGGAGACCCAGTACTTC
>TRBV7-3|.|TRBJ2-1|.
CASSLNGPRNNEQFF
TGTGCCAGCAGCTTAAACGGGCCCAGGAACAATGAGCAGTTCTTC
>TRBV11-3|.|TRBJ2-2|.
CASSPPEEQGPTGELFF
TGTGCCAGCAGCCCTCCGGAGGAACAGGGACCCACCGGGGAGCTGTTTTTT
>TRBV14|.|TRBJ2-2|few
CASSQEFTGELFF
TGTGCCAGCAGCCAAGAGTTCACCGGGGAGCTGTTTTTT
>TRBV7-9|.|TRBJ2-7|.
CASSPADSYEQYF
TGTGCCAGCAGCCCCGCCGACAGTTACGAGCAGTACTTC
>TRBV27|.|TRBJ1-2|.
CASSPPGTQYGYTF
TGTGCCAGCAGTCCACCCGGGACCCAATATGGCTACACCTTC
>TRBV14|.|TRBJ2-2|.
CASSRTPGVNTGELFF
TGTGCCAGCAGTCGAACGCCCGGGGTTAACACCGGGGAGCTGTTTTTT
>TRBV4-3|.|TRBJ1-6|.
CASSRTGTLNSPLHF
TGCGCCAGCAGCCGGACCGGGACACTTAATTCACCCCTCCACTTT